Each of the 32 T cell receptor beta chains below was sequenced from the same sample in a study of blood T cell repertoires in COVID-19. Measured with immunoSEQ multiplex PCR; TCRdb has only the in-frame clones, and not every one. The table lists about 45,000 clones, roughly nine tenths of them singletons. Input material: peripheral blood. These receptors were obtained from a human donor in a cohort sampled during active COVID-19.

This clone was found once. The CDR3 nucleotides read TGTGCCAGCAGTTTCGCAGGAGGTCCCGACTACGAGCAGTACTTC. Amino acid sequence: CASSFAGGPDYEQYF. The genes are TRBV27 and TRBJ2-7; perhaps TRBD2 as D (5 bases). Per germline, CDR1 MNHEY and CDR2 SMNVEV (reference sequence). Trimming removed 3 bases from V and 3 bases from J, with 15 bases in between. CDR3 size: 15 residues.

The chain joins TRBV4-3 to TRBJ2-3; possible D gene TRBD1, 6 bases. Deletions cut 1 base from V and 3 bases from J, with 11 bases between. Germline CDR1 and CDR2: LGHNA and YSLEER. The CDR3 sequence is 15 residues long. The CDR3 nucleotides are TGCGCCAGCAGCCAAGCCCTACAGGGAACAGATACGCAGTATTTT. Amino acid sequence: CASSQALQGTDTQYF.

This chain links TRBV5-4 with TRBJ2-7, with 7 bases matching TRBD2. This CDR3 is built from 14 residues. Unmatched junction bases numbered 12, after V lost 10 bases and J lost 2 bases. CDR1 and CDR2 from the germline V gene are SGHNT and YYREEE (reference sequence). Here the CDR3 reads CAGESGAPPYEQYF. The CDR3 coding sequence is TGTGCCGGAGAAAGCGGGGCCCCTCCCTACGAGCAGTACTTC.

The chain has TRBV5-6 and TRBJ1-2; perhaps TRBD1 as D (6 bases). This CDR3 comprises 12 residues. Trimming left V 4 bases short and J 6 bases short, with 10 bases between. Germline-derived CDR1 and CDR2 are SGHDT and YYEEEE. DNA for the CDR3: TGTGCCAGCAGCACAGGGCCAGATGGCTACACCTTC. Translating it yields CASSTGPDGYTF.

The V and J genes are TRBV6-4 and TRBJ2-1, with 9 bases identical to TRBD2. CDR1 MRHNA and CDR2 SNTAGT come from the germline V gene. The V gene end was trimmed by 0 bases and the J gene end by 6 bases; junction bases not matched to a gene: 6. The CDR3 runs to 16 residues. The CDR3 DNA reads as TGTGCCAGCAGTGACTCAGGCGGGGGGGCAGTCAATGAGCAGTTCTTC. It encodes CASSDSGGGAVNEQFF.

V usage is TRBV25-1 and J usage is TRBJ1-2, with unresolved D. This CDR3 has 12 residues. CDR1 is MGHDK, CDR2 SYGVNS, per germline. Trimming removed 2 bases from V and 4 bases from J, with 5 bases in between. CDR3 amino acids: CASSESAYGYTF. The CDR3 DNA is TGTGCCAGCAGTGAAAGCGCCTATGGCTACACCTTC.

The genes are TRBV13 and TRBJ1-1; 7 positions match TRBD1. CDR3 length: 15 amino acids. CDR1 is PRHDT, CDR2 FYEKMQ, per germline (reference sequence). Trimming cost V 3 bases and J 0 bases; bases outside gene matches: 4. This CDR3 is CASSFTGQMNTEAFF. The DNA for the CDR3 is TGTGCCAGCAGCTTTACGGGACAGATGAACACTGAAGCTTTCTTT.

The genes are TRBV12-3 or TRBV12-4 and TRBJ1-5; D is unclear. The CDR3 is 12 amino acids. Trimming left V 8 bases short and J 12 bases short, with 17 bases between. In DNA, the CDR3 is TGTGCCAGCCACCGTTCCGGGAGTCTCCAGCATTTT. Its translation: CASHRSGSLQHF.

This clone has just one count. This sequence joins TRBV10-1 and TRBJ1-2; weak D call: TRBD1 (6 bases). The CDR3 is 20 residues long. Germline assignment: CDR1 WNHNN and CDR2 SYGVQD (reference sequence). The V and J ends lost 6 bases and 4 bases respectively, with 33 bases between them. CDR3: CASRRDEGGFFGGVAYGYTF. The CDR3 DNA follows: TGCGCCAGCAGACGGGATGAGGGGGGGTTTTTCGGCGGGGTAGCCTATGGCTACACCTTC.

CDR3 nucleotide sequence: TGTGCCAGCAGCTTGGGCCAGGGGGCTAATGAAAAACTGTTTTTT. This gives the protein CASSLGQGANEKLFF. The chain joins TRBV5-4 to TRBJ1-4; TRBD1 matches at 7 bases. Germline trimming cut 0 bases from V and 3 bases from J; bases unmatched to any gene: 2. The CDR3 runs 15 residues. CDR1 is SGHNT and CDR2 is YYREEE in the germline V gene (reference sequence).

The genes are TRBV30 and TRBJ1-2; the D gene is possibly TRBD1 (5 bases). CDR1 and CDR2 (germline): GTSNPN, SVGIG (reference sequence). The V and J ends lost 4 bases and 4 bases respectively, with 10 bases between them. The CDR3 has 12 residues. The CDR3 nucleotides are TGTGCCTGGACTGACAGCTCCTATGGCTACACCTTC. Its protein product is CAWTDSSYGYTF.

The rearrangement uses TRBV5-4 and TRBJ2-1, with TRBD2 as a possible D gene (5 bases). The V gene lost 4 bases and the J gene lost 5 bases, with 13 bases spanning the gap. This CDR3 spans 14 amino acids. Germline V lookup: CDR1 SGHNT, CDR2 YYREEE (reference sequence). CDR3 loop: CASSPQLGDNEQFF. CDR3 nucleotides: TGTGCCAGCAGCCCTCAACTAGGAGACAATGAGCAGTTCTTC.

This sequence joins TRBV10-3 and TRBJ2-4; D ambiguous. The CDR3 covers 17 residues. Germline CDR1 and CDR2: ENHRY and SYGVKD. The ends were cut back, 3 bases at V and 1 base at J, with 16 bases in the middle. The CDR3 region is CAISDPRRGSAKNIQYF. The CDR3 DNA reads TGTGCCATCAGTGACCCCCGGAGAGGCTCGGCCAAAAACATTCAGTACTTC.

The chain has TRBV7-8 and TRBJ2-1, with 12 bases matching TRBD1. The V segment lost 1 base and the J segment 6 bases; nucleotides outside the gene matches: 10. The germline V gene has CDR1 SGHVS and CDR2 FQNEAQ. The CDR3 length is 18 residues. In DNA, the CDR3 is TGTGCCAGCAGCTTAGAGGTGGGACAGGGGGCGAGACCCAATGAGCAGTTCTTC. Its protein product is CASSLEVGQGARPNEQFF.

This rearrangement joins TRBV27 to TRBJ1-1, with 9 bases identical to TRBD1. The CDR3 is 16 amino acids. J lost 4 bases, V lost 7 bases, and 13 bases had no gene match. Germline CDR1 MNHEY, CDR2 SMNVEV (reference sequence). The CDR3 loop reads CASTGQGEISPTEAFF. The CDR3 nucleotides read TGTGCCAGCACGGGACAGGGTGAGATCTCCCCCACTGAAGCTTTCTTT.

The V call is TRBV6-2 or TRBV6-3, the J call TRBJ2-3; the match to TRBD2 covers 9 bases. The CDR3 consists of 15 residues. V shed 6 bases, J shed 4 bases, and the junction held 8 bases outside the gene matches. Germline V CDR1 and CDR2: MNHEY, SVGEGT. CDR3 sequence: CASSQIAGVADTQYF. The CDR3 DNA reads TGTGCCAGCAGCCAGATAGCGGGGGTGGCAGATACGCAGTATTTT.

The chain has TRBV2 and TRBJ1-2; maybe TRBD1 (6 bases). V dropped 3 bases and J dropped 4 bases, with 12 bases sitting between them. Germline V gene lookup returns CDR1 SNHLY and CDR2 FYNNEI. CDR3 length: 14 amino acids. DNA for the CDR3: TGTGCCAGCAGTGACACAGGGAGAACCTATGGCTACACCTTC. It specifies CASSDTGRTYGYTF.

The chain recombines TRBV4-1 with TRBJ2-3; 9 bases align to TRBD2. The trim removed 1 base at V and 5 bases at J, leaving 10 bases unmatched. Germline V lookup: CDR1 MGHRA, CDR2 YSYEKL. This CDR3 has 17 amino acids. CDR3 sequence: CASSQGGLAGSKDTQYF. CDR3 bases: TGCGCCAGCAGCCAAGGGGGGCTAGCGGGGTCGAAAGATACGCAGTATTTT.

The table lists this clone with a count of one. The CDR3 DNA sequence: TGCGCCAGCAGTTGGGGCGGGACAGGGGCCTACAATGAGCAGTTCTTC. Protein: CASSWGGTGAYNEQFF. The chain employs TRBV5-1 and TRBJ2-1; 10 bases line up with TRBD1. The CDR3 is 16 amino acids. V was pared by 5 bases and J by 2 bases, with 7 bases of the junction left unmatched. From germline, CDR1 is SGHRS and CDR2 YFSETQ.

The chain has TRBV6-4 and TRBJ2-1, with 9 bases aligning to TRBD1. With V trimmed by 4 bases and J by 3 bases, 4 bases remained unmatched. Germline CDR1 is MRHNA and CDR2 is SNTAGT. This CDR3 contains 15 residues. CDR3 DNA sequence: TGTGCCAGCAGTGGCGGACAGGGGCTCTACAATGAGCAGTTCTTC. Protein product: CASSGGQGLYNEQFF.

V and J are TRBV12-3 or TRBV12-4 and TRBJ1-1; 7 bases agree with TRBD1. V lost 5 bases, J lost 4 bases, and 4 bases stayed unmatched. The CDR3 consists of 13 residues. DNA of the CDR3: TGTGCCAGCAGTAATTACAGGGGCACTGAAGCTTTCTTT. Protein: CASSNYRGTEAFF.

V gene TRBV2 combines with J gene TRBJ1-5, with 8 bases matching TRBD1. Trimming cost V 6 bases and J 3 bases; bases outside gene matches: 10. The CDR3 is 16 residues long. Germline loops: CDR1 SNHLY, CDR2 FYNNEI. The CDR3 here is CASRDDRGAVNQPQHF. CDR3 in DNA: TGTGCCAGCAGGGATGACAGGGGCGCAGTCAATCAGCCCCAGCATTTT.

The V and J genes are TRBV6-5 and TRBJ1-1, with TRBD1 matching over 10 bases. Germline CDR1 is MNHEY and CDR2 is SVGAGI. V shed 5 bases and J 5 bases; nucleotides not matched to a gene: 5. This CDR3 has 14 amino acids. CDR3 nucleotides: TGTGCCAGCAGTCAGACAGGGGGCGGAACTGAAGCTTTCTTT. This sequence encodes CASSQTGGGTEAFF.

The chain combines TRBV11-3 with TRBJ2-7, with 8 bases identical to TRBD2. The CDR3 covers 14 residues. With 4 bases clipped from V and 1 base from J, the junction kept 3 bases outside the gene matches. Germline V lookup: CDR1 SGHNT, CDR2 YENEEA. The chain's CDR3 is CASSSAGESYEQYF. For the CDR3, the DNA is TGTGCCAGCAGCTCAGCGGGGGAGTCCTACGAGCAGTACTTC.

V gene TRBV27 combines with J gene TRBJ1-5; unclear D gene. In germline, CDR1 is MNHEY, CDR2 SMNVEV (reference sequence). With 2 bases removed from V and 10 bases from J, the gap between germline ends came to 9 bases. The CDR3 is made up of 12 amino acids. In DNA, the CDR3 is TGTGCCAGCAGTTTAAGGCGGGGACCCCAGCATTTT. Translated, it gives CASSLRRGPQHF.

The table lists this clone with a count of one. The CDR3 coding sequence is TGTGCCAGCGGGAGGAGGGGTACAGATACGCAGTATTTT. It codes for CASGRRGTDTQYF. This chain connects TRBV6-5 to TRBJ2-3; possibly TRBD2 for D (6 bases). CDR1 and CDR2 (germline): MNHEY, SVGAGI. The V and J ends lost 8 bases and 3 bases respectively, with 12 bases between them. CDR3 length: 13 residues.

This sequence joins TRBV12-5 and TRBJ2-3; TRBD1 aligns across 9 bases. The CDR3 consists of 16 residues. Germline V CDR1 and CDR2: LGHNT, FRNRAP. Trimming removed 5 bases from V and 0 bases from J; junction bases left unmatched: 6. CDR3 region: CASGPGTGRSTDTQYF. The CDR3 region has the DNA TGTGCTAGTGGTCCCGGGACAGGGCGTAGCACAGATACGCAGTATTTT.

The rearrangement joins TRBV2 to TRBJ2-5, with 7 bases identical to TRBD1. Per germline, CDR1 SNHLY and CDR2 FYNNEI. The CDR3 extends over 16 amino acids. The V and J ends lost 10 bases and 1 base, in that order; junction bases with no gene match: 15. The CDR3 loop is CANRRGLSFGQETQYF. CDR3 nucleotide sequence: TGTGCCAACCGTAGGGGGCTTAGTTTCGGCCAAGAGACCCAGTACTTC. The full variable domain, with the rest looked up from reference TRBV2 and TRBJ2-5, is EPEVTQTPSHQVTQMGQEVILRCVPISNHLYFYWYRQILGQKVEFLVSFYNNEISEKSEIFDDQFSVERPDGSNFTLKIRSTKLEDSAMYFCANRRGLSFGQETQYFGPGTRLLVL.

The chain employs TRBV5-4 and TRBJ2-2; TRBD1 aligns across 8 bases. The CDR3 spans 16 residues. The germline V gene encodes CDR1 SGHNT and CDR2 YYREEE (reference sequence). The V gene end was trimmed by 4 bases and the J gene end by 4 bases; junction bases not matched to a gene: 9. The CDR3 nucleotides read TGTGCCAGCAGCCGACCTCTAGACAGGGGCACCGGGGAGCTGTTTTTT. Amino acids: CASSRPLDRGTGELFF. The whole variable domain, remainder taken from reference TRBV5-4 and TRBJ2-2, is ETGVTQSPTHLIKTRGQQVTLRCSSQSGHNTVSWYQQALGQGPQFIFQYYREEENGRGNFPPRFSGLQFPNYSSELNVNALELDDSALYLCASSRPLDRGTGELFFGEGSRLTVL.

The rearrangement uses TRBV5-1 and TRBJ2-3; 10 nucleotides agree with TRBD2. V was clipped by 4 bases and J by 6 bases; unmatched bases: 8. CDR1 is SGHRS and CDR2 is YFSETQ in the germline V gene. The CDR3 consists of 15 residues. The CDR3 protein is CASSADSGGRDTQYF. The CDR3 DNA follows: TGCGCCAGCAGCGCGGATAGCGGGGGGAGGGATACGCAGTATTTT.

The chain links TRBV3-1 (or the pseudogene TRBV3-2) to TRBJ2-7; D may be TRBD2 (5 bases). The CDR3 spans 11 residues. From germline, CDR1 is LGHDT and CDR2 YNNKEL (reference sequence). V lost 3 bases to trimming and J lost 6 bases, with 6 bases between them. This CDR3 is CASSQSGEQYF. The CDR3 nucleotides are TGTGCCAGCAGCCAGAGCGGCGAGCAGTACTTC.

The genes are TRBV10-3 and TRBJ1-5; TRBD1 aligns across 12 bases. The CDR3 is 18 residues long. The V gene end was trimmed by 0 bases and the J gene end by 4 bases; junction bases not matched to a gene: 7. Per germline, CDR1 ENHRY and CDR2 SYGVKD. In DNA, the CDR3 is TGTGCCATCAGTGAGTCTAAAAGGGACAGGGGGCGGAATCAGCCCCAGCATTTT. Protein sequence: CAISESKRDRGRNQPQHF.